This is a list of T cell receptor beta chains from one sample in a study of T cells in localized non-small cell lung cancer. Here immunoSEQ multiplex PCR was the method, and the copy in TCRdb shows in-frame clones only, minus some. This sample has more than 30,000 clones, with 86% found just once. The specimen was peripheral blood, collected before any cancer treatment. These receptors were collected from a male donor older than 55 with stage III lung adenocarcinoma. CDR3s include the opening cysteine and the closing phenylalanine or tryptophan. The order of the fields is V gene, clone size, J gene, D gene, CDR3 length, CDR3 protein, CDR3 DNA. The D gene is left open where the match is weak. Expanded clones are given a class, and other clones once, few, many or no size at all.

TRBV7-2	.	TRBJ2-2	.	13	CASSLVAAGELFF	TGTGCCAGCAGCTTAGTTGCAGCCGGGGAGCTGTTTTTT
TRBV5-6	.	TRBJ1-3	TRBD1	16	CASSLFGQAGEDTIYF	TGTGCCAGCAGCTTGTTTGGACAGGCGGGGGAGGACACCATATATTTT
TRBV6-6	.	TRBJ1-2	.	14	CASRQDSTNYGYTF	TGTGCCAGCAGGCAAGACAGCACTAACTATGGCTACACCTTC
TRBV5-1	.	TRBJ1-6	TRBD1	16	CASSLEGTGLDSPLHF	TGCGCCAGCAGCTTGGAAGGGACAGGACTAGATTCACCCCTCCACTTT
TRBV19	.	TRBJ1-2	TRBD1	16	CASTPDRGLANYGYTF	TGTGCCAGTACCCCAGACAGGGGGCTAGCTAACTATGGCTACACCTTC
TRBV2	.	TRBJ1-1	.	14	CASRERDLNTEAFF	TGTGCCAGCAGGGAACGGGATTTGAACACTGAAGCTTTCTTT
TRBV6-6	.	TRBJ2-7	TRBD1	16	CASRSPPGTGSDEQYF	TGTGCCAGCAGGTCACCGCCCGGGACAGGGTCCGACGAGCAGTACTTC
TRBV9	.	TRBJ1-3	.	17	CASSVAERSIRGNTIYF	TGTGCCAGCAGCGTAGCTGAACGGTCAATAAGAGGAAACACCATATATTTT
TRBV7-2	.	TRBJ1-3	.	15	CASSSVRRVGNTIYF	TGTGCCAGCAGCTCCGTGCGCCGGGTCGGAAACACCATATATTTT
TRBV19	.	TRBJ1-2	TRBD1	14	CASSARGTDYGYTF	TGTGCCAGTAGTGCAAGAGGGACAGACTATGGCTACACCTTC
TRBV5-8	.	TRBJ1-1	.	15	CASSPRQVMNTEAFF	TGTGCCAGCAGCCCCAGACAGGTAATGAACACTGAAGCTTTCTTT
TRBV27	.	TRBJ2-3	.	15	CASSFLRGPIDTQYF	TGTGCCAGCAGTTTCCTGAGGGGCCCCATTGATACGCAGTATTTT
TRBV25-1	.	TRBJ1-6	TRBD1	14	CASRGQGGPSPLHF	TGTGCCAGCAGGGGACAGGGAGGCCCTTCACCCCTCCACTTT
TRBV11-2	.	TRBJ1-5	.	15	CASSLAGARGQPQHF	TGTGCCAGCAGCTTAGCGGGGGCGCGAGGTCAGCCCCAGCATTTT
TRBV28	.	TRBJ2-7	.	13	CASTERVSYEQYF	TGTGCCAGCACCGAACGGGTTTCCTACGAGCAGTACTTC
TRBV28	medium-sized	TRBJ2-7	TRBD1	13	CASSYRGRYEQYF	TGTGCCAGCAGTTACAGGGGGAGGTACGAGCAGTACTTC
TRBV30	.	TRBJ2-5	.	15	CAWSPPGRGRETQYF	TGTGCCTGGAGTCCCCCGGGACGCGGACGAGAGACCCAGTACTTC
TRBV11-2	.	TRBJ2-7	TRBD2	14	CASSLGGSLPEQYF	TGTGCCAGCAGCTTAGGCGGGAGTCTCCCCGAGCAGTACTTC
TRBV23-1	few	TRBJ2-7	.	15	CASSQLGRLSYEQYF	TGCGCCAGCAGTCAATTGGGACGCCTCTCCTACGAGCAGTACTTC
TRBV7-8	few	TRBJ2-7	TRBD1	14	CASSFGQGGNEQYF	TGTGCCAGCAGCTTCGGACAGGGTGGAAACGAGCAGTACTTC
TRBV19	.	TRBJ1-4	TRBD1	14	CASTNGQGNEKLFF	TGTGCCAGTACCAATGGACAGGGGAATGAAAAACTGTTTTTT
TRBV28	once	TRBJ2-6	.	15	CASSTYPSGANVLTF	TGTGCCAGCAGCACCTACCCCTCTGGGGCCAACGTCCTGACTTTC
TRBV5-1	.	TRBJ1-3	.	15	CASSSSLSSGNTIYF	TGCGCCAGCAGCTCCAGTTTGAGCTCTGGAAACACCATATATTTT
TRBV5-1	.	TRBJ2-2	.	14	CASSSTSVTGELFF	TGCGCCAGCAGCTCTACTTCAGTCACCGGGGAGCTGTTTTTT
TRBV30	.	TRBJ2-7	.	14	CAWRQRINIYEQYF	TGTGCCTGGAGACAAAGGATAAACATCTACGAGCAGTACTTC
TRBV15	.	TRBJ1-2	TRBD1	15	CATSPLGQGGHGYTF	TGTGCCACCAGCCCCCTAGGACAGGGAGGCCATGGCTACACCTTC